These 10 T cell receptor beta chains share one sample of origin, sequenced in a study of CD8+ T cells in alopecia areata. As the sequencing template, cDNA was produced by extracting RNA and reverse transcribing it. The repertoire was sequenced with immunoSEQ multiplex PCR; TCRdb's copy has only in-frame clones and lacks some. The sample shows about 300,000 clones, none of them appearing just once. Cell sorting was performed on pooled cutaneous lymph node cells with CD4, CD8alpha, NKG2D, NKG2ACE and other markers. The sequenced sample consisted of CD4+ T cells sorted from a lymph node. The receptors originated from a C3H/HeJ mouse with alopecia areata. Mice of this strain are of MHC haplotype H2-k.

Only a few counts were recorded for this clone. The gene names given are mouse names. With the read ending 4 residues before the CDR3 end, the germline J gene is used to fill in that end. V is TRBV19 and J is TRBJ2-1, with 7 positions matching TRBD1. This CDR3 region has 14 residues. Trimming took 5 bases from V and 3 from J; bases not matched to a gene: 5. Germline V gene sequence: CDR1 FNHDT, CDR2 SITEND (reference sequence). The CDR3 sequence is CASRPTGVYAEQFF. The CDR3 DNA, read in part, is TGTGCCAGCAGACCCACAGGGGTCTATGCT. Drawing the rest from reference TRBV19 and TRBJ2-1, the complete variable domain is GGIITQTPKFLIGQEGQKLTLKCQQNFNHDTMYWYRQDSGKGLRLIYYSITENDLQKGDLSEGYDASREKKSSFSLTVTSAQKNEMAVFLCASRPTGVYAEQFFGPGTRLTVL.

This clone was seen more than once but under ten times. Gene names and germline match the mouse. The read finishes 4 residues shy of the CDR3 end, and the germline J gene is used to complete it. The V gene is TRBV29, the J gene TRBJ1-2; D remains ambiguous. Germline V gene data show CDR1 as MSHET and CDR2 as SYDVDS. There are 13 residues in the CDR3. Trimming cost V 3 bases and J 0 bases, with 5 bases left between them. The CDR3 bases that were read are TGTGCTAGCAGTTTCAGAGCAAACTCC. Its translation: CASSFRANS. The CDR3 reads in full as CASSFRANSDYTF.

The sample holds a few counts of this clone. Gene names and germline match the mouse. The sequence runs out 4 residues before the end of the CDR3; the remainder is reconstructed from the germline J gene. The gene calls are TRBV13-2 and TRBJ2-2; 8 bases agree with TRBD2. The V gene's germline CDR1 is NNHNN and CDR2 SYGAGS (reference sequence). V lost 3 bases, J lost 1 base, and 5 bases stayed unmatched. The CDR3 has 16 amino acids. The sequenced CDR3 bases are TGTGCCAGCGGTGGGACGACTGGGGAAAACACCGGG. Translating it yields CASGGTTGENTG. The whole CDR3 protein is CASGGTTGENTGQLYF.

There are many counts of this clone. Gene labels here are mouse ones. The read gets to within 4 residues of the CDR3 end, and the germline J gene fills in the rest. This chain joins TRBV5 and TRBJ1-2; 10 positions match TRBD1. V dropped 4 bases and J dropped 4; count of bases not matched to a gene: 3. The CDR3 contains 14 residues. Germline assignment: CDR1 LGHNA and CDR2 YNLKQL (reference sequence). The CDR3 loop reads CASSPGTGVSDYTF. The sequenced part of the CDR3 DNA is TGTGCCAGCAGCCCCGGGACAGGGGTCTCC.

This clone was found a few times. All gene names here are mouse names. Read data end 4 residues before the CDR3 end; the end is taken from the germline J gene. The V and J genes are TRBV13-3 and TRBJ1-2; the D gene is possibly TRBD1 (5 bases). The CDR3 loop spans 12 amino acids. CDR1 and CDR2 from the germline V gene are NNHDY and SYVADS. Here the CDR3 reads CASSGTGGDYTF. The covered CDR3 bases are TGTGCCAGCAGTGGCACTGGGGGC.

This clone was observed a few times. The germline and genes are mouse ones. The CDR3 here is CASGTGLYEQYF. Incomplete CDR3 DNA: TGTGCTAGCGGGACAGGGCTCTAT. V usage is TRBV17 and J usage is TRBJ2-7, with 9 bases lining up with TRBD1. The read halts 4 residues ahead of the CDR3 end, with the missing end drawn from the germline J gene. Per the germline V gene, CDR1 is MNHDT and CDR2 is YYDKIL. This CDR3 region has 12 residues. The ends lost 8 bases at V and 3 bases at J; junction bases unmatched: 2.

Details on this clone: One base away lies a much larger clone, so this may be a sequencing read error. The gene names given are mouse names. The read comes to an end 4 residues before the CDR3 does, leaving the germline J gene to fill in the end. The chain employs TRBV19 and TRBJ1-1; D is undetermined. Trimming left V 5 bases short and J 0 bases short, with 8 bases between. The CDR3 loop spans 13 amino acids. CDR1 is FNHDT, CDR2 SITEND, per germline (reference sequence). The CDR3 region is CASRHNANTEVFF. CDR3 DNA (partial): TGTGCCAGCAGGCACAATGCAAACACA. The entire variable domain, with the rest obtained from reference TRBV19 and TRBJ1-1, is as follows: GGIITQTPKFLIGQEGQKLTLKCQQNFNHDTMYWYRQDSGKGLRLIYYSITENDLQKGDLSEGYDASREKKSSFSLTVTSAQKNEMAVFLCASRHNANTEVFFGKGTRLTVV.

This clone was observed at least ten times. Any gene name here is a mouse gene name. The observed sequence ends 4 residues before the CDR3 terminus, with the missing tail filled in from the germline J gene. The same CDR3 is also encoded by other DNA sequences in this sample. The rearrangement uses TRBV17 and TRBJ2-2, with D possibly TRBD1 on 6 matching bases. CDR3 size: 15 residues. Germline V lookup: CDR1 MNHDT, CDR2 YYDKIL. V was pared by 0 bases and J by 2 bases, with 7 bases between. CDR3 loop: CASSRDRGNTGQLYF. Incomplete CDR3 DNA: TGTGCTAGCAGTAGAGATAGGGGGAACACCGGG.

On this clone itself: It is unclear where the CDR3 begins or ends on the DNA, so no DNA is shown, and the CDR3 is as TCRdb lists it. All gene names here are mouse names. J is TRBJ2-1 and V is TRBV23; the table assigns TRBD2, which was not confirmed against the DNA. Germline V gives CDR1 KGHTA, CDR2 FQNQQP. Counting both end residues, the CDR3 totals 15 amino acids. The CDR3 is CAPAVGWGNYAEQFF.

To note about this clone: Genes and germline are mouse. The read finishes 4 residues shy of the CDR3 end, and the germline J gene is used to complete it. V usage is TRBV31 and J usage is TRBJ2-1; 8 bases map to TRBD2. The CDR3 loop spans 13 amino acids. The germline V gene encodes CDR1 GKSSPN and CDR2 SITVG. V lost 0 bases, J lost 5 bases, and 0 bases stayed unmatched. CDR3 sequence: CAWSLWGDAEQFF. The sequenced CDR3 bases are TGTGCCTGGAGTCTCTGGGGGGATGCT.